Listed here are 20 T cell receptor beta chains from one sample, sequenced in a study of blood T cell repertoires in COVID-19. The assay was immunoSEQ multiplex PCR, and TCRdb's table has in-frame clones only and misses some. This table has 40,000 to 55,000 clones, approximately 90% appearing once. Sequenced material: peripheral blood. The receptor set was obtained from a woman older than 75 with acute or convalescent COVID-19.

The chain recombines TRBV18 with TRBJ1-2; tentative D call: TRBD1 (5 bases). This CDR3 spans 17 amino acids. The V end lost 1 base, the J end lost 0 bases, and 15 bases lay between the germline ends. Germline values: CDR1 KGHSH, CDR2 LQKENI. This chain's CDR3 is CASSPRGGGGPNYGYTF. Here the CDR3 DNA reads TGTGCCAGCTCACCACGGGGCGGCGGGGGACCTAACTATGGCTACACCTTC.

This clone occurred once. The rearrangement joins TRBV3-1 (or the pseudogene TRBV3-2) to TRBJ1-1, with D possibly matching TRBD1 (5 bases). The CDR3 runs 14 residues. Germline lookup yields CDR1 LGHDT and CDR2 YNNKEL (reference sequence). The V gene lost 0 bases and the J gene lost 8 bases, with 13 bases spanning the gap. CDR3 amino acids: CASSQDDRGREAFF. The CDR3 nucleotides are TGTGCCAGCAGCCAAGACGACAGAGGAAGAGAAGCTTTCTTT.

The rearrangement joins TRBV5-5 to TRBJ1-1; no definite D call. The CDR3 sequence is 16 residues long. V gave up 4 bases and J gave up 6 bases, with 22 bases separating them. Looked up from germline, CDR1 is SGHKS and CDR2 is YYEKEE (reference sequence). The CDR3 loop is CASSVAEGFFLAEAFF. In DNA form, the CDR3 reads TGTGCCAGCAGCGTGGCTGAGGGCTTCTTCTTAGCTGAAGCTTTCTTT.

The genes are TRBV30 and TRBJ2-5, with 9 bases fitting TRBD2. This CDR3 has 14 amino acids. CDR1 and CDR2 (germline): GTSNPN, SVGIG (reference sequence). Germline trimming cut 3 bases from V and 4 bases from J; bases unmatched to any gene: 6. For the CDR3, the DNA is TGTGCCTGGAGGCTAGCGGGGAGAGGAGAGACCCAGTACTTC. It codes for CAWRLAGRGETQYF. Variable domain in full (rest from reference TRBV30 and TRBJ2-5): SQTIHQWPATLVQPVGSPLSLECTVEGTSNPNLYWYRQAAGRGLQLLFYSVGIGQISSEVPQNLSASRPQDRQFILSSKKLLLSDSGFYLCAWRLAGRGETQYFGPGTRLLVL.

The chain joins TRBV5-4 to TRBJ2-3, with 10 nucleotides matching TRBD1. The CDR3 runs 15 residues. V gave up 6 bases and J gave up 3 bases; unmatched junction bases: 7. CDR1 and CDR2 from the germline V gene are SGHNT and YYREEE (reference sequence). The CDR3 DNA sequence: TGTGCCAGCAACCACCGACAGGGGGCTACAGATACGCAGTATTTT. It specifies CASNHRQGATDTQYF.

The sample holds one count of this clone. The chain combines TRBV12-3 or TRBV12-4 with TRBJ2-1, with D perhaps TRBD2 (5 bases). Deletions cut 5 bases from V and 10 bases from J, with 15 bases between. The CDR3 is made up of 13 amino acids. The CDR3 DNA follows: TGTGCCAGCAGTCCCGGCACGGGGTTGGAGCAGTTCTTC. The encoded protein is CASSPGTGLEQFF.

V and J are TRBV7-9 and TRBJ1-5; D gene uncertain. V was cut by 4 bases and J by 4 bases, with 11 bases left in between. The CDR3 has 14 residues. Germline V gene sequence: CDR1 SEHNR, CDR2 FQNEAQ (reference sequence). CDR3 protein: CASSSSTRNQPQHF. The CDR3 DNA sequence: TGTGCCAGCAGCTCGTCCACGCGAAATCAGCCCCAGCATTTT.

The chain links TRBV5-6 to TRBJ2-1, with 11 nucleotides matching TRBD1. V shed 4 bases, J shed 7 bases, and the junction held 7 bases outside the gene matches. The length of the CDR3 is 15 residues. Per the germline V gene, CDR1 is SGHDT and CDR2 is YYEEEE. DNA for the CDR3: TGTGCCAGCAGCCCCCTCGGACAGGGGGCGAATGAGCAGTTCTTC. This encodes CASSPLGQGANEQFF.

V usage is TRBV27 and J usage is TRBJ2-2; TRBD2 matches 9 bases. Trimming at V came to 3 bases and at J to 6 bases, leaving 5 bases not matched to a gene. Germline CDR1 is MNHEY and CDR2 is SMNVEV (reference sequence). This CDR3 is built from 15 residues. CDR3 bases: TGTGCCAGCAGTTTTGGCGGGAGGGCCCCCGGGGAGCTGTTTTTT. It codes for CASSFGGRAPGELFF.

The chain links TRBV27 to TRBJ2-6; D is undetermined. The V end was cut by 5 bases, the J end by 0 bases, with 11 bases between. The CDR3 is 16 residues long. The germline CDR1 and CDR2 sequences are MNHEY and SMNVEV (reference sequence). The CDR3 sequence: CASSALSGSGANVLTF. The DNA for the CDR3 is TGTGCCAGCAGTGCCCTCTCCGGCTCTGGGGCCAACGTCCTGACTTTC. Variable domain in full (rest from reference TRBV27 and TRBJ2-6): EAQVTQNPRYLITVTGKKLTVTCSQNMNHEYMSWYRQDPGLGLRQIYYSMNVEVTDKGDVPEGYKVSRKEKRNFPLILESPSPNQTSLYFCASSALSGSGANVLTFGAGSRLTVL.

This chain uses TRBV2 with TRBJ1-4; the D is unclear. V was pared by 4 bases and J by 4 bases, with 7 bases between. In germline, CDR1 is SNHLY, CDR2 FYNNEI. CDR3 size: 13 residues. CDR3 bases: TGTGCCAGCAGTGTGCAGGTTAATGAAAAACTGTTTTTT. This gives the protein CASSVQVNEKLFF.

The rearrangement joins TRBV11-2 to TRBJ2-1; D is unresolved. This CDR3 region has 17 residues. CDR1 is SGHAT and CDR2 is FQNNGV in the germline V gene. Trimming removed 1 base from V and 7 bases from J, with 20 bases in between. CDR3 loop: CASSLVGGSAPWNEQFF. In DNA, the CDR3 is TGTGCCAGCAGCTTAGTTGGTGGAAGCGCTCCTTGGAATGAGCAGTTCTTC. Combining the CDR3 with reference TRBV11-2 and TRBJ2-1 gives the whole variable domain EAGVAQSPRYKIIEKRQSVAFWCNPISGHATLYWYQQILGQGPKLLIQFQNNGVVDDSQLPKDRFSAERLKGVDSTLKIQPAKLEDSAVYLCASSLVGGSAPWNEQFFGPGTRLTVL.

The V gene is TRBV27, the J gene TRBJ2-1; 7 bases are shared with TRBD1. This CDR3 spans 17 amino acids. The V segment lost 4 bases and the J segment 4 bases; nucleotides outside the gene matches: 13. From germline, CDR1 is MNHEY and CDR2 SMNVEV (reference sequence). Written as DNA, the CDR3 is TGTGCCAGCAGTTCCCGACAGGGACCCTCAGATTACAATGAGCAGTTCTTC. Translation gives CASSSRQGPSDYNEQFF.

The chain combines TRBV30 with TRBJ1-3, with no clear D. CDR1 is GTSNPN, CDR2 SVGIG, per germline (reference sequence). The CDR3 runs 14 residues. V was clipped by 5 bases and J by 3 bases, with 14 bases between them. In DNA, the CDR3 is TGTGCCTGGGTCTCCGAGGCGGATGGAAACACCATATATTTT. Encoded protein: CAWVSEADGNTIYF.

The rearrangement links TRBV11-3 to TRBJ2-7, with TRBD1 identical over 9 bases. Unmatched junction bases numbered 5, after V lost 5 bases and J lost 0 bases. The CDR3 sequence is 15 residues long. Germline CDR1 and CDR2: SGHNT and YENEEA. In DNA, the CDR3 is TGTGCCAGCAGCCTACGACAGGGGGTCTCCTACGAGCAGTACTTC. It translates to CASSLRQGVSYEQYF.

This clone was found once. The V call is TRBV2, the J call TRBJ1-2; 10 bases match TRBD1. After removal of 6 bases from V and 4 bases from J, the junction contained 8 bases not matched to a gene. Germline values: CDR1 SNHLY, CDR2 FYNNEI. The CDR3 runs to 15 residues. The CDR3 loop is CASSLDRGRVYGYTF. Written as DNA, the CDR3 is TGTGCCAGCAGCCTTGACAGGGGGCGAGTCTATGGCTACACCTTC.

This CDR3 is CASSLVAGGEEKLFF. The CDR3 nucleotides read TGTGCCAGCAGCTTAGTGGCGGGGGGTGAGGAAAAACTGTTTTTT. The chain carries TRBV7-2 and TRBJ1-4; D is perhaps TRBD1 (5 bases). The CDR3 sequence is 15 residues long. CDR1 is SGHTA, CDR2 FQGNSA, per germline. The V gene lost 1 base and the J gene lost 8 bases, with 14 bases spanning the gap.

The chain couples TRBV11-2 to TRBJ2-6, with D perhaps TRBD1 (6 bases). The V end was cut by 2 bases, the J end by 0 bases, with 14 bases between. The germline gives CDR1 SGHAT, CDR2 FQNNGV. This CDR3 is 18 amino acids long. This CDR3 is CASSLPRQVGSGANVLTF. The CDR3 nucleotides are TGTGCCAGCAGCTTACCGCGACAGGTGGGCTCTGGGGCCAACGTCCTGACTTTC. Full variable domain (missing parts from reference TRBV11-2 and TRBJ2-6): EAGVAQSPRYKIIEKRQSVAFWCNPISGHATLYWYQQILGQGPKLLIQFQNNGVVDDSQLPKDRFSAERLKGVDSTLKIQPAKLEDSAVYLCASSLPRQVGSGANVLTFGAGSRLTVL.

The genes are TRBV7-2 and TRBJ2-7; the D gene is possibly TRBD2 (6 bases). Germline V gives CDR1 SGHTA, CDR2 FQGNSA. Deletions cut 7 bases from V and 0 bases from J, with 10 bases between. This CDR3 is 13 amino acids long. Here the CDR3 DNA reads TGTGCCAGCAAGGCCGGGAGCTCCTACGAGCAGTACTTC. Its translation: CASKAGSSYEQYF.

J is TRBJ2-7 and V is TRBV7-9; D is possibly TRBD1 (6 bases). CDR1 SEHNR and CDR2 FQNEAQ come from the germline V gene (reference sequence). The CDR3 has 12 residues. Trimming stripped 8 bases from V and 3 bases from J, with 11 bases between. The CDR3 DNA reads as TGTGCCAGCTCCCGAGGGGGCTACGAGCAGTACTTC. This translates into CASSRGGYEQYF.